A single sample is the source of the 9 T cell receptor beta chains below, sequenced in a study of blood T cell repertoires in COVID-19 (dated by TCRdb to the early 2020s). Library preparation used the immunoSEQ multiplex PCR assay. TCRdb took over this immuneACCESS table, retaining in-frame rearrangements with V and J assigned. Such tables are incomplete; in checked studies, under half of the missing clones stem from an unresolved V gene, and the remainder is unexplained. Counted in this sample were about 240,000 clones; 80% to 85% of them appeared once. Together, the top ten hold around 8% of the sample. The sequencing input was peripheral blood. These receptors were obtained from a woman older than 75 with COVID-19, enrolled during active disease.

V and J are TRBV10-3 and TRBJ2-1, with 9 bases that match TRBD2. The CDR3 sequence is 14 residues long. With V trimmed by 10 bases and J by 0 bases, 4 bases remained unmatched. Looked up from germline, CDR1 is ENHRY and CDR2 is SYGVKD. As DNA, the CDR3 is TGTGCCACCCAAGCGGGAGGCTCCTACAATGAGCAGTTCTTC. This codes for CATQAGGSYNEQFF.

The V and J genes are TRBV30 and TRBJ1-6; the D gene is possibly TRBD1 (6 bases). The CDR3 is 15 residues long. V was pared by 5 bases and J by 2 bases, with 13 bases between. Per germline, CDR1 GTSNPN and CDR2 SVGIG (reference sequence). The CDR3 here is CAWGGGGAYNSPLHF. The CDR3 DNA follows: TGTGCCTGGGGGGGCGGAGGCGCCTATAATTCACCCCTCCACTTT.

The V gene is TRBV20-1, the J gene TRBJ1-6; 7 nucleotides agree with TRBD1. The CDR3 spans 15 residues. CDR1 and CDR2 from the germline V gene are DFQATT and SNEGSKA (reference sequence). Trimming took 3 bases from V and 7 from J; bases not matched to a gene: 9. This CDR3 is CSASYGGQRNSPLHF. CDR3 DNA: TGCAGTGCTAGTTATGGGGGACAGCGAAATTCACCCCTCCACTTT.

V usage is TRBV5-1 and J usage is TRBJ1-6, with D tentatively TRBD1 (6 bases). Germline CDR1 reads SGHRS; CDR2 reads YFSETQ. V lost 3 bases and J 10 bases, leaving 14 bases between the germline ends. The CDR3 extends over 14 amino acids. The CDR3 here is CASSSAGAMSPLHF. The CDR3 DNA sequence: TGCGCCAGCAGCTCGGCAGGGGCAATGTCACCCCTCCACTTT.

The chain couples TRBV2 to TRBJ2-5; D not certain. V was trimmed by 5 bases and J by 2 bases, leaving 9 bases between them. The CDR3 is 13 residues long. Germline V lookup: CDR1 SNHLY, CDR2 FYNNEI. CDR3 sequence: CASSRQVQETQYF. The CDR3 DNA follows: TGTGCCAGCAGTAGGCAGGTACAAGAGACCCAGTACTTC.

The chain is built from TRBV30 and TRBJ1-3, with TRBD1 identical over 12 bases. V lost 3 bases to trimming and J lost 8 bases; unmatched junction nucleotides: 8. Germline V gene lookup returns CDR1 GTSNPN and CDR2 SVGIG (reference sequence). The CDR3 consists of 15 residues. The CDR3: CAWSPGTGGFHTIYF. CDR3 nucleotides: TGTGCCTGGAGCCCCGGGACAGGGGGCTTCCACACCATATATTTT.

In its sample, this clone was seen a few times. CDR3: CASRDHRQGGNTIYF. The CDR3 DNA follows: TGTGCCAGCAGGGACCACAGACAGGGTGGAAACACCATATATTTT. The chain recombines TRBV2 with TRBJ1-3; 7 nucleotides line up with TRBD1. V shed 6 bases and J 3 bases; nucleotides not matched to a gene: 8. This CDR3 contains 15 residues. Germline V gene sequence: CDR1 SNHLY, CDR2 FYNNEI.

Remarks on this clone: This sample includes further DNA sequences coding for the same CDR3. V usage is TRBV28 and J usage is TRBJ1-5, with TRBD1 as a possible D gene (6 bases). Germline V gene lookup returns CDR1 MDHEN and CDR2 SYDVKM. V lost 6 bases, J lost 2 bases, and 8 bases lay in between. The CDR3 consists of 13 residues. The CDR3: CASRSGGNQPQHF. The CDR3 nucleotides are TGTGCCAGCAGGTCAGGGGGCAATCAGCCCCAGCATTTT.

This chain links TRBV11-2 with TRBJ1-2; D call uncertain. V was shortened by 5 bases and J by 1 base, with 5 bases between the two germline ends. Germline V gene data show CDR1 as SGHAT and CDR2 as FQNNGV. This CDR3 has 12 residues. This chain's CDR3 is CASSPSNYGYTF. The CDR3 DNA reads as TGTGCCAGCAGCCCGAGTAACTATGGCTACACCTTC.